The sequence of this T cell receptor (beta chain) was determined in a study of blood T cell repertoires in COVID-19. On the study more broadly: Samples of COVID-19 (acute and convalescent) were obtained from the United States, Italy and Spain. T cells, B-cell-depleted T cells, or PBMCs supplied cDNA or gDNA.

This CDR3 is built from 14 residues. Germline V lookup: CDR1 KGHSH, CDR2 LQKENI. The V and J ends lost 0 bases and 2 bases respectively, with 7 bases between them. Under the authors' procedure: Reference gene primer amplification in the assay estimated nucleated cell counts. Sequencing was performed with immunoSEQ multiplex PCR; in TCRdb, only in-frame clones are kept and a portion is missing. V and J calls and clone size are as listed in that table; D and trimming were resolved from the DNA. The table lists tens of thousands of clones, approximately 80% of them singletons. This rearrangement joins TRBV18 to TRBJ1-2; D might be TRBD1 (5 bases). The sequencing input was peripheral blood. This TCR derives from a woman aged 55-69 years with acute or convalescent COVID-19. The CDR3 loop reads CASSPPTANYGYTF. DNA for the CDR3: TGTGCCAGCTCACCACCGACAGCGAACTATGGCTACACCTTC.